This TCR beta chain was found in a study of blood T cell repertoires in COVID-19. As for the study in general: COVID-19 samples from acute and convalescent phases originated in the United States, Italy and Spain. T cells, B-cell-depleted T cells, or PBMCs supplied cDNA or gDNA.

The CDR3 has 16 residues. After removal of 2 bases from V and 7 bases from J, the junction contained 13 bases not matched to a gene. Germline CDR1 is SGDLS and CDR2 is YYNGEE. In the study's own analysis: Amplification of reference gene primers provided the estimated nucleated cell counts. TCRdb's table, derived via immunoSEQ multiplex PCR, lists solely in-frame clones and lacks some. The V and J calls and clone size were taken over from that table, and D and trimming were inferred from the DNA. The data contain more than 300,000 clones, around 89% of them singletons. What was sequenced was peripheral blood. The chain recombines TRBV9 with TRBJ1-2, with 8 bases identical to TRBD1. The sequence came from a man between 18 and 35 years old who had recovered from COVID-19. The CDR3 nucleotides are TGTGCCAGCAGCGTGGCGAGCGGACAGGGTGTTTTTGGCTACACCTTC. Amino acid sequence: CASSVASGQGVFGYTF. Drawing the rest from reference TRBV9 and TRBJ1-2, the complete variable domain is DSGVTQTPKHLITATGQRVTLRCSPRSGDLSVYWYQQSLDQGLQFLIQYYNGEERAKGNILERFSAQQFPDLHSELNLSSLELGDSALYFCASSVASGQGVFGYTFGSGTRLTVV.